This T cell receptor (beta chain) is drawn from a study of cytomegalovirus exposure and HLA in healthy donors. Study results and limitations: Immune exposure information comprised only CMV serostatus.

Concerning this clone: Its antigen is not known.

Germline CDR1 and CDR2: MNHEY and SMNVEV (reference sequence). This CDR3 region has 13 residues. The ends were cut back, 5 bases at V and 5 bases at J, with 10 bases in the middle. Primers for the PCR totalled 60 Vbeta and 13 Jbeta. Clones were read by immunoSEQ multiplex PCR, and TCRdb kept only the in-frame ones, dropping some. The sample yields tens of thousands of clones, approximately 78% seen once. The receptor's source is a male donor in good health and CMV-seropositive. The genes are TRBV27 and TRBJ1-5, with a weak D call TRBD1 (6 bases). Sequencing used PBMCs. CDR3 sequence (DNA): TGTGCCAGCAGTCTGCACAGGGATCAGCCCCAGCATTTT. This translates into CASSLHRDQPQHF.